The TCR beta chain described here comes from a study of OX40 agonist ivuxolimab in advanced cancers. The overall study: Dose-escalation subjects each had hepatocellular carcinoma, melanoma, renal cell or head and neck cancer. Points from the study as a whole: The authors also found low normalized T-cell clonal expansion in some nonresponders.

The protocol was immunoSEQ multiplex PCR, while the TCRdb copy is restricted to in-frame clones and leaves out a portion. The sample records about 34,000 clones, approximately 89% being singletons. As for this clone: Its target is unknown.

This CDR3 is built from 14 residues. The material sequenced was CD4+ or CD8+ T cells sorted from blood, taken in a trial of the OX40 agonist ivuxolimab. The chain is built from TRBV21-1 and TRBJ2-5. TRBV21-1 is annotated as a pseudogene. The receptor was isolated from an adult with an advanced solid tumor such as melanoma, head and neck, liver or kidney cancer. CDR3 DNA sequence: TGTGCCAGCAGCAGAGGGGGGTTCGGAGAGACCCAGTACTTC. This gives the protein CASSRGGFGETQYF.